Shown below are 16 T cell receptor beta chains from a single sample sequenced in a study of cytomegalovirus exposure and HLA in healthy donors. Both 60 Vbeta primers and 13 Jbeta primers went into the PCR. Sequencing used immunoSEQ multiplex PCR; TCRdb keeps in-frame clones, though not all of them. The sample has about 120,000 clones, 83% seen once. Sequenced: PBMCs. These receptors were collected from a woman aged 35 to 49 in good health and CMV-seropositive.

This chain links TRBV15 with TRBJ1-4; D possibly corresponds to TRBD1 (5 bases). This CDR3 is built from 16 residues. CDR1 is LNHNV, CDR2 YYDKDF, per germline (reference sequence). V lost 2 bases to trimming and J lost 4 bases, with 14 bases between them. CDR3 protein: CATSRYYRQINEKLFF. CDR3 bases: TGTGCCACCAGCAGATACTACCGACAGATTAATGAAAAACTGTTTTTT.

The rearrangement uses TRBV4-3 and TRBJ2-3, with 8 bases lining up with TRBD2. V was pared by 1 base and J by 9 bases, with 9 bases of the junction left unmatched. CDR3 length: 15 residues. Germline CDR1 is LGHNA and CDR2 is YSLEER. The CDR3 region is CASSQVAGGGNTQYF. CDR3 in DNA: TGCGCCAGCAGCCAAGTAGCCGGGGGGGGAAACACGCAGTATTTT.

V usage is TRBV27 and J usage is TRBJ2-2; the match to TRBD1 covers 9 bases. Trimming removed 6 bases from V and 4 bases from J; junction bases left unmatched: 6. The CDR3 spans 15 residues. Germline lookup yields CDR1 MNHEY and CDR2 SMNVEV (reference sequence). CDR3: CASSLGQGTTGELFF. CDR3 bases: TGTGCCAGCAGCCTGGGACAGGGTACCACCGGGGAGCTGTTTTTT.

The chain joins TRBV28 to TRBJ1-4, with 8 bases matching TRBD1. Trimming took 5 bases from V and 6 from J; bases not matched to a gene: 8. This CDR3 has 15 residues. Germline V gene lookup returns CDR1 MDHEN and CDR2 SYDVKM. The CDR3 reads CASSGRTGRYEKLFF. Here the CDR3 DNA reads TGTGCCAGCAGTGGCCGGACAGGGAGATATGAAAAACTGTTTTTT.

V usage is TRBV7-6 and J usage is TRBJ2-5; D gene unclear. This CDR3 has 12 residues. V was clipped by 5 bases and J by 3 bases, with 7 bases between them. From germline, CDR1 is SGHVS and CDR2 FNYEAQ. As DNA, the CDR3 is TGTGCCAGCAGCGCCACTGAAGAGACCCAGTACTTC. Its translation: CASSATEETQYF.

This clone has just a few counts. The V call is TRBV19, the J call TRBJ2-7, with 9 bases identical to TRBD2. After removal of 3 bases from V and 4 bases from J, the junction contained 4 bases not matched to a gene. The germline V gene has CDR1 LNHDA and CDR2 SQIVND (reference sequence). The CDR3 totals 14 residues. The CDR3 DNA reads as TGTGCCAGTAGTATGTCTAGCGGGGATTACGAGCAGTACTTC. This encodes CASSMSSGDYEQYF.

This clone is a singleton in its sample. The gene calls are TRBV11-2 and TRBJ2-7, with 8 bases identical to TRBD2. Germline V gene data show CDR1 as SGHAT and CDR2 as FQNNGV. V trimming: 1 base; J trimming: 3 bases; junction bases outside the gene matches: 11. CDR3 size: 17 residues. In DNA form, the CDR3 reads TGTGCCAGCAGCTTAGCGGTTTCGACTAGCGCCGACTACGAGCAGTACTTC. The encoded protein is CASSLAVSTSADYEQYF. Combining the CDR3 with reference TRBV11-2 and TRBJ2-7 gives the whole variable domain EAGVAQSPRYKIIEKRQSVAFWCNPISGHATLYWYQQILGQGPKLLIQFQNNGVVDDSQLPKDRFSAERLKGVDSTLKIQPAKLEDSAVYLCASSLAVSTSADYEQYFGPGTRLTVT.

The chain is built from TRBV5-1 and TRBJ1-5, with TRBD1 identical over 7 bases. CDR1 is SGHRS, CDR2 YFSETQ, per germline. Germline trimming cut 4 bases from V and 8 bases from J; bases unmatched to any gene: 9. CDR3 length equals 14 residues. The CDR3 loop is CASSQGTVGEPQHF. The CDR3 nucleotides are TGCGCCAGCAGCCAAGGGACAGTGGGAGAGCCCCAGCATTTT.

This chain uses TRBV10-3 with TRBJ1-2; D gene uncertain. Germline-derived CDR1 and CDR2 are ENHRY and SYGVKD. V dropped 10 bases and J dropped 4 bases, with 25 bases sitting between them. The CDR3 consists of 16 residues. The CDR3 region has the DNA TGTGCCACCAATGACGGCGCCGAGGCCCTCTTCTATGGCTACACCTTC. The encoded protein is CATNDGAEALFYGYTF.

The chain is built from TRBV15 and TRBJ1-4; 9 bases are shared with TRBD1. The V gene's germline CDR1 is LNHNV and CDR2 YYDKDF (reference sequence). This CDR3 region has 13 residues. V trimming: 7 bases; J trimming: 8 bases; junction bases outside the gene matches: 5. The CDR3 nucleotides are TGTGCCACCAAGGGACAGGGTAACGAAAAACTGTTTTTT. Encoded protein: CATKGQGNEKLFF.

The CDR3 coding sequence is TGTGCCAGTAGTATGAATCGGGGGGTCGGGGAGCTGTTTTTT. Protein: CASSMNRGVGELFF. J is TRBJ2-2 and V is TRBV19; 7 bases map to TRBD2. CDR3 size: 14 residues. Germline V gene sequence: CDR1 LNHDA, CDR2 SQIVND (reference sequence). J was trimmed by 7 bases and V by 3 bases; bases with no gene match: 5.

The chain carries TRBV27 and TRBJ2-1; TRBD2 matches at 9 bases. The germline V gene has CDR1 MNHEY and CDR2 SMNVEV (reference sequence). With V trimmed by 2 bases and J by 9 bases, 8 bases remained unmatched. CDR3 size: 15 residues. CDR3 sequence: CASSLAGGPSGEQFF. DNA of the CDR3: TGTGCCAGCAGTTTAGCGGGAGGGCCTTCGGGTGAGCAGTTCTTC.

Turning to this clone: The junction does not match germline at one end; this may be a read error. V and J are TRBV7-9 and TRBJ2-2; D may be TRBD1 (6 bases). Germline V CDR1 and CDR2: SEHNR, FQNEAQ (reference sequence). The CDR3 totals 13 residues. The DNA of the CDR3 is TGTTCCAGCAGCTTAGAGGGGGCCGGGGAGCTGTTTTTT. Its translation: CSSSLEGAGELFF.

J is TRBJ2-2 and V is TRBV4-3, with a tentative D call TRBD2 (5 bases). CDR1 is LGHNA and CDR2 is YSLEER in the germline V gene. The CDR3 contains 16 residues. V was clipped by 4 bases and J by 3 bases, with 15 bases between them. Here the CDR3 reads CASSLQRRSDTGELFF. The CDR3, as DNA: TGCGCCAGCAGCCTTCAGCGGAGGTCAGACACCGGGGAGCTGTTTTTT.

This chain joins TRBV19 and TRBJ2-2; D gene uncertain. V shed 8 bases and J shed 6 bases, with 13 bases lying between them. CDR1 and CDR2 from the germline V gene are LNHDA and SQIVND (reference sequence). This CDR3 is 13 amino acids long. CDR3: CASAADLPGELFF. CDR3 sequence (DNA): TGTGCCAGTGCTGCGGATCTCCCCGGGGAGCTGTTTTTT. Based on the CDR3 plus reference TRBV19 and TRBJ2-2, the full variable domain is DGGITQSPKYLFRKEGQNVTLSCEQNLNHDAMYWYRQDPGQGLRLIYYSQIVNDFQKGDIAEGYSVSREKKESFPLTVTSAQKNPTAFYLCASAADLPGELFFGEGSRLTVL.

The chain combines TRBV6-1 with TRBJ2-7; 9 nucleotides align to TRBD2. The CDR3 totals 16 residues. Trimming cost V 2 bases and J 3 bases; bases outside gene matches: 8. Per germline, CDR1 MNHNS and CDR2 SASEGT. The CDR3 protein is CASSEILAGDDYEQYF. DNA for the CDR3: TGTGCCAGCAGTGAAATCTTAGCGGGAGATGACTACGAGCAGTACTTC.